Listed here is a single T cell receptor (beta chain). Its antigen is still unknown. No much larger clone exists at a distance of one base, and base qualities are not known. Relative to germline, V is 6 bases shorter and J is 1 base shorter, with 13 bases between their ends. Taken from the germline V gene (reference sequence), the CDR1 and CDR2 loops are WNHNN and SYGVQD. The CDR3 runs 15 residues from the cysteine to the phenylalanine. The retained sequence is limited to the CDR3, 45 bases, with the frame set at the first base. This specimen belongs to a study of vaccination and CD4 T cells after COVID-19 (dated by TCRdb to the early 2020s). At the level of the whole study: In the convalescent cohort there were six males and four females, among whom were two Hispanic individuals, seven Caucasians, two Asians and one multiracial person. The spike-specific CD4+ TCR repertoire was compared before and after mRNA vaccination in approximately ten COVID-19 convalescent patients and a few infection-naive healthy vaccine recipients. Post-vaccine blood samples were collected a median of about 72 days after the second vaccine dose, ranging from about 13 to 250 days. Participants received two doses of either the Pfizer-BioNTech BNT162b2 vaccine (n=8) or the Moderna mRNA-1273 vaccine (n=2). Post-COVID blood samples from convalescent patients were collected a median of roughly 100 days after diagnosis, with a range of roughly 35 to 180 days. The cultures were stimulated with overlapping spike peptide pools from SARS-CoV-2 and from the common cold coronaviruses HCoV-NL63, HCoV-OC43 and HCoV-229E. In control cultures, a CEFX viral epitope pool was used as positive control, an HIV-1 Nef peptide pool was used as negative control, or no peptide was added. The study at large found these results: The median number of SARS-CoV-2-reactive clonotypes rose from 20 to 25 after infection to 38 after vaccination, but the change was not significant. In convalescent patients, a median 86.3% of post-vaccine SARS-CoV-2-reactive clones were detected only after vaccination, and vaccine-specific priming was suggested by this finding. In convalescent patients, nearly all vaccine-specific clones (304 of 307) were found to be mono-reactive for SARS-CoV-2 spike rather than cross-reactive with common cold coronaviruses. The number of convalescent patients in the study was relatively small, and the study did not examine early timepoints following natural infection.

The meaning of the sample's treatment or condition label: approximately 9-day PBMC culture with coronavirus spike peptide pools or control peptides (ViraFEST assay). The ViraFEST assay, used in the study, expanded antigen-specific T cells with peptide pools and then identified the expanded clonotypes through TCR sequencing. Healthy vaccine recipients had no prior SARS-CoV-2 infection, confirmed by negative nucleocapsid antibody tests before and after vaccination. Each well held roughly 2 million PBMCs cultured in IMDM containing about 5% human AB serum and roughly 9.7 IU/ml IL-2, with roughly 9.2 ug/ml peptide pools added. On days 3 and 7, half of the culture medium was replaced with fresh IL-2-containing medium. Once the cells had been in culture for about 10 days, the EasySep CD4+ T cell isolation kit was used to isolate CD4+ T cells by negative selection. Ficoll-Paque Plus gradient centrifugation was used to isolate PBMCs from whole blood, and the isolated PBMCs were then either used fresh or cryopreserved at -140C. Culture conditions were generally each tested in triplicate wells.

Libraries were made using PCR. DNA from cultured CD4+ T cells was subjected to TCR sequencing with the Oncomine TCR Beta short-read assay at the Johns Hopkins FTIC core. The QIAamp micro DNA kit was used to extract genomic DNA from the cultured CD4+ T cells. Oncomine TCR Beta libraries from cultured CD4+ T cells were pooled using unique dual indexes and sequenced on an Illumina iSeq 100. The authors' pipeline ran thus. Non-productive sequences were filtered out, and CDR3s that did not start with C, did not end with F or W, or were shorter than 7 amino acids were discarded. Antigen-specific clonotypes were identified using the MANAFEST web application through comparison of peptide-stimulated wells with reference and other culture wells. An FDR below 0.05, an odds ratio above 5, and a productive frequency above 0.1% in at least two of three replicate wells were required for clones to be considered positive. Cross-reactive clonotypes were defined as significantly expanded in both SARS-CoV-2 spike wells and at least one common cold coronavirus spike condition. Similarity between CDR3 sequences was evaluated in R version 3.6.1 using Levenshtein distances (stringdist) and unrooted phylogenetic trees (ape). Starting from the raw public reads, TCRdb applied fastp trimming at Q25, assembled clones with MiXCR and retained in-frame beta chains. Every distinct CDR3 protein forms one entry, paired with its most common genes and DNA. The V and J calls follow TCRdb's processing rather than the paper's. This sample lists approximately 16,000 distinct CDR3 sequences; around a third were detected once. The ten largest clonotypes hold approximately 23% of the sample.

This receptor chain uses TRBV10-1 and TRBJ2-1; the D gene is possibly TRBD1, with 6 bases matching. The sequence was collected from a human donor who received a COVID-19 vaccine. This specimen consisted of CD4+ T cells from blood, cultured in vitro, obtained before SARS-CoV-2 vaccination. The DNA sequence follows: TGCGCCAGCAGATTCTCCAGGGGTTCCTACAATGAGCAGTTCTTC. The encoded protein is CASRFSRGSYNEQFF.